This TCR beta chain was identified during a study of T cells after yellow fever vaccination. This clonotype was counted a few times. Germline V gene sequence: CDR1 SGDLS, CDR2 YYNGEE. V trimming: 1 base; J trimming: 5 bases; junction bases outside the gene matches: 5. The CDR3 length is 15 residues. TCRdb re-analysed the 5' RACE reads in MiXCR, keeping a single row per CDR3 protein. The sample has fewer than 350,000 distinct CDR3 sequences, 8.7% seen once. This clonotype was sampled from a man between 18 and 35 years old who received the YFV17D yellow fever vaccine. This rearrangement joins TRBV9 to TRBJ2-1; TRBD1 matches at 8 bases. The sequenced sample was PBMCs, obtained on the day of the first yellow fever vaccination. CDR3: CASSVQGASNNEQFF. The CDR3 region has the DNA TGTGCCAGCAGCGTACAGGGGGCAAGTAACAATGAGCAGTTCTTC.